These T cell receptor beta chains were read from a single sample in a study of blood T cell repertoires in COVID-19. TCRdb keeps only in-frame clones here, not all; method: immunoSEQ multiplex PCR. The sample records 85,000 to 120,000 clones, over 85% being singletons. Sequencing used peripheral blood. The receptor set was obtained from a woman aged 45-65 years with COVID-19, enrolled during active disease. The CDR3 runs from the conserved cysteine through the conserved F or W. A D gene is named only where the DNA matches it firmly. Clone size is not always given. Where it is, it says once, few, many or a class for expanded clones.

CDR3 protein: CASSSGTGPHEQYF
CDR3 DNA: TGTGCCAGCAGTTCCGGGACAGGGCCCCACGAGCAGTACTTC
V gene: TRBV11-3
D gene: TRBD1
J gene: TRBJ2-7
CDR3 length: 14
clone size: -

CDR3 protein: CASTTRGQARWNTIYF
CDR3 DNA: TGTGCCAGCACCACCCGAGGACAGGCGAGATGGAACACCATATATTTT
V gene: TRBV7-2
D gene: TRBD1
J gene: TRBJ1-3
CDR3 length: 16
clone size: -

CDR3 protein: CATSVAGTRGNTGELFF
CDR3 DNA: TGTGCCACCAGTGTCGCTGGGACAAGGGGCAACACCGGGGAGCTGTTTTTT
V gene: TRBV24-1
D gene: -
J gene: TRBJ2-2
CDR3 length: 17
clone size: -

CDR3 protein: CASSPRGTGRSGNTIYF
CDR3 DNA: TGTGCCAGCAGCCCGAGAGGGACAGGCCGCTCTGGAAACACCATATATTTT
V gene: TRBV7-2
D gene: TRBD1
J gene: TRBJ1-3
CDR3 length: 17
clone size: few

CDR3 protein: CASSYRGTGQPQHF
CDR3 DNA: TGTGCCAGCAGTTACAGGGGTACGGGACAGCCCCAGCATTTT
V gene: TRBV2
D gene: TRBD1
J gene: TRBJ1-5
CDR3 length: 14
clone size: -

CDR3 protein: CASSYDRGAPLENIQYF
CDR3 DNA: TGTGCCAGCAGTTATGACAGGGGGGCCCCTCTGGAAAACATTCAGTACTTC
V gene: TRBV6-2/TRBV6-3
D gene: TRBD1
J gene: TRBJ2-4
CDR3 length: 17
clone size: once

CDR3 protein: CASSLGGTPGTEAFF
CDR3 DNA: TGTGCCAGCAGCTTAGGGGGGACACCGGGGACTGAAGCTTTCTTT
V gene: TRBV11-3
D gene: -
J gene: TRBJ1-1
CDR3 length: 15
clone size: once

CDR3 protein: CASSQDRGPYGYTF
CDR3 DNA: TGTGCCAGCAGCCAAGACAGGGGGCCGTATGGCTACACCTTC
V gene: TRBV3-1/TRBV3-2
D gene: TRBD1
J gene: TRBJ1-2
CDR3 length: 14
clone size: once

CDR3 protein: CASSYLAGSNEQFF
CDR3 DNA: TGTGCCAGCAGTTACCTAGCGGGGAGCAATGAGCAGTTCTTC
V gene: TRBV6-2/TRBV6-3
D gene: TRBD2
J gene: TRBJ2-1
CDR3 length: 14
clone size: -

CDR3 protein: CSVHHPLGRAFF
CDR3 DNA: TGCAGCGTCCACCACCCTCTTGGGCGAGCTTTCTTT
V gene: TRBV29-1
D gene: -
J gene: TRBJ1-1
CDR3 length: 12
clone size: -

CDR3 protein: CASSPNPGISTDTQYF
CDR3 DNA: TGTGCCAGCAGCCCGAATCCAGGGATTAGCACAGATACGCAGTATTTT
V gene: TRBV9
D gene: -
J gene: TRBJ2-3
CDR3 length: 16
clone size: -

CDR3 protein: CASRRTGPSNQPQHF
CDR3 DNA: TGTGCCAGTAGGAGGACAGGGCCCTCTAATCAGCCCCAGCATTTT
V gene: TRBV19
D gene: TRBD1
J gene: TRBJ1-5
CDR3 length: 15
clone size: -

CDR3 protein: CASSSSINQPQHF
CDR3 DNA: TGTGCCAGCAGTTCAAGCATCAATCAGCCCCAGCATTTT
V gene: TRBV6-5
D gene: -
J gene: TRBJ1-5
CDR3 length: 13
clone size: -

CDR3 protein: CASSMASGTLWSPLHF
CDR3 DNA: TGTGCCAGTAGTATGGCGTCGGGTACCCTATGGTCACCCCTCCACTTT
V gene: TRBV19
D gene: -
J gene: TRBJ1-6
CDR3 length: 16
clone size: -

CDR3 protein: CASSLYSYEQYF
CDR3 DNA: TGTGCCAGCAGTTTATATAGCTACGAGCAGTACTTC
V gene: TRBV12-3/TRBV12-4
D gene: -
J gene: TRBJ2-7
CDR3 length: 12
clone size: -

CDR3 protein: CASSLGGGFAFF
CDR3 DNA: TGTGCCAGCAGCTTGGGTGGGGGGTTTGCTTTCTTT
V gene: TRBV5-6
D gene: -
J gene: TRBJ1-1
CDR3 length: 12
clone size: -

CDR3 protein: CATSDSGQGSDTQYF
CDR3 DNA: TGTGCCACCAGTGATTCGGGACAGGGATCAGATACGCAGTATTTT
V gene: TRBV24-1
D gene: TRBD1
J gene: TRBJ2-3
CDR3 length: 15
clone size: -

CDR3 protein: CASRPPRGGAGGYTF
CDR3 DNA: TGTGCCAGCAGACCTCCTAGGGGGGGCGCCGGTGGCTACACCTTC
V gene: TRBV6-5
D gene: -
J gene: TRBJ1-2
CDR3 length: 15
clone size: -

CDR3 protein: CASSQGWRSGVETQYF
CDR3 DNA: TGTGCCAGCAGCCAAGGCTGGCGTAGCGGAGTGGAGACCCAGTACTTC
V gene: TRBV3-1/TRBV3-2
D gene: -
J gene: TRBJ2-5
CDR3 length: 16
clone size: -

CDR3 protein: CAWSDRSNQPQHF
CDR3 DNA: TGTGCCTGGAGTGACAGAAGCAATCAGCCCCAGCATTTT
V gene: TRBV30
D gene: -
J gene: TRBJ1-5
CDR3 length: 13
clone size: once